The clone carrying this TCR beta chain was observed a handful of times. The data are from a study of blood T cell repertoires in COVID-19. Study summary: Samples of COVID-19 (acute and convalescent) were obtained from the United States, Italy and Spain. From T cells, B-cell-depleted T cells, or PBMCs came the material, which was cDNA or gDNA.

Methods used by the authors: Amplification from reference gene primers served as the basis for estimated nucleated cell counts. Clones were read by immunoSEQ multiplex PCR, and TCRdb kept only the in-frame ones, dropping some. V and J calls and clone size come straight from that table; D and trimming were deduced from the DNA. The sample contains around 250,000 clones, 85% to 90% of which appear only once. Trimming cost V 5 bases and J 0 bases; bases outside gene matches: 7. This CDR3 spans 18 amino acids. Germline V gene lookup returns CDR1 SGHNT and CDR2 YENEEA. Specimen: peripheral blood. This clonotype was obtained from a woman aged 40 to 50 who had recovered from COVID-19. The rearrangement uses TRBV11-3 and TRBJ2-6, with 10 bases aligning to TRBD1. The CDR3 here is CASSKGQGPTSGANVLTF. In DNA form, the CDR3 reads TGTGCCAGCAGCAAGGGACAGGGGCCAACCTCTGGGGCCAACGTCCTGACTTTC.